This is a list of T cell receptor beta chains from one sample in a study of blood T cells in healthy people across ages. One entry per CDR3 protein results from TCRdb running MiXCR on the 5' RACE reads. Here the sample spans 720,000 or so distinct CDR3 sequences, approximately 40% being singletons. Input material: blood. Receptors originate from a man older than 75 in good health. Both conserved end residues are part of each CDR3.

V	J	CDR3
TRBV29-1	TRBJ1-2	CSHGERPTNYGYTF
TRBV9	TRBJ2-6	CASSVQTVTSSSGANVLTF
TRBV12-3/TRBV12-4	TRBJ2-5	CASRPGLGSETQYF
TRBV6-1	TRBJ1-1	CASLQTVFTEAFF
TRBV10-3	TRBJ1-4	CAISEYGTEEKLFF
TRBV4-2	TRBJ1-2	CASSPSGGDYTF
TRBV2	TRBJ2-7	CASSDVETSGRYEQYF
TRBV6-2/TRBV6-3	TRBJ2-3	CASSRQTGISDTQYF
TRBV27	TRBJ2-7	CASSLVASTASYEQYF
TRBV3-1	TRBJ2-7	CASSQDSSGSPASYEQYF
TRBV9	TRBJ2-2	CASSARPDGSNTGERFF